The next 8 T cell receptor beta chains were all read from a single sample in a study of naive and memory T cell subsets. The beta constant-region primer was an equimolar mix of two oligonucleotides covering TRBC1 and TRBC2. TCRdb passed the UMI-ligation and nested PCR reads through MiXCR, listing each CDR3 protein once. The sample holds 77,000 or so distinct CDR3 sequences, 13% seen once. What was sequenced was central memory CD4+ T cells from blood. The receptors originated from a human donor in good health.

The chain recombines TRBV7-2 with TRBJ1-2; D remains ambiguous. Germline V CDR1 and CDR2: SGHTA, FQGNSA. Deletions cut 4 bases from V and 0 bases from J, with 21 bases between. This CDR3 is built from 18 residues. CDR3 loop: CASSYRGLSGDTNYGYTF. The DNA for the CDR3 is TGTGCCAGCAGCTATAGAGGCCTGAGCGGGGATACTAACTATGGCTACACCTTC.

The sample holds many counts of this clonotype. The J gene is TRBJ2-4, the V gene TRBV15; TRBD1 might be the D (5 bases). The V end lost 4 bases, the J end lost 6 bases, and 19 bases lay between the germline ends. This CDR3 comprises 16 residues. Germline lookup yields CDR1 LNHNV and CDR2 YYDKDF (reference sequence). CDR3 nucleotides: TGTGCCACCAGCAAGTGGGGAAAAATGCAGGGAAACATTCAGTACTTC. This sequence encodes CATSKWGKMQGNIQYF.

This clonotype is labeled as medium-sized. This sequence joins TRBV27 and TRBJ1-1, with a possible D match to TRBD1 (6 bases). Per the germline V gene, CDR1 is MNHEY and CDR2 is SMNVEV (reference sequence). Trimming took off 5 bases at V and 5 bases at J, with 21 bases between the two ends. CDR3 length equals 16 residues. The DNA for the CDR3 is TGTGCCAGCAGTACCATCCTTCGGGAGGGGGGGACTGAAGCTTTCTTT. Residues: CASSTILREGGTEAFF.

This clonotype was counted only a few times. J is TRBJ2-7 and V is TRBV12-3 or TRBV12-4, with D unresolved. The V end lost 6 bases, the J end lost 2 bases, and 11 bases lay between the germline ends. The CDR3 is made up of 13 amino acids. The CDR3 loop reads CASRPGSTYEQYF. DNA of the CDR3: TGTGCCAGCAGGCCAGGCTCAACCTACGAGCAGTACTTC.

The V call is TRBV20-1, the J call TRBJ2-7, with D possibly TRBD2 on 7 matching bases. This CDR3 spans 14 amino acids. Germline V gene data show CDR1 as DFQATT and CDR2 as SNEGSKA (reference sequence). The V end was cut by 3 bases, the J end by 2 bases, with 14 bases between. The CDR3 nucleotides are TGCAGTGCTAGCTCGGGGGGCTGGACCTACGAGCAGTACTTC. Translation: CSASSGGWTYEQYF.

This chain connects TRBV7-2 to TRBJ1-1; D not resolved. The V gene's germline CDR1 is SGHTA and CDR2 FQGNSA. V lost 5 bases and J lost 3, with 10 bases in between. The length of the CDR3 is 13 residues. The DNA for the CDR3 is TGTGCCAGCAGCACCGTCGGGGACACTGAAGCTTTCTTT. This encodes CASSTVGDTEAFF.

This clonotype was observed at least ten times. For the CDR3, the DNA is TGCAGTGCCCTAACCGGGACAGGGGTGTACGAGCAGTACTTC. It translates to CSALTGTGVYEQYF. The V and J genes are TRBV20-1 and TRBJ2-7, with TRBD1 matching 10 bases. The V gene end was trimmed by 6 bases and the J gene end by 4 bases; junction bases not matched to a gene: 9. Germline V gene data show CDR1 as DFQATT and CDR2 as SNEGSKA (reference sequence). The CDR3 totals 14 residues.

The chain links TRBV2 to TRBJ2-1; 8 bases map to TRBD1. This CDR3 is 16 amino acids long. The V gene's germline CDR1 is SNHLY and CDR2 FYNNEI. The J segment lost 7 bases and the V segment lost 5 bases, leaving 13 bases of the junction unmatched. The CDR3 protein is CASSMTPGTGGNEQFF. The CDR3, as DNA: TGTGCCAGCAGTATGACCCCGGGGACAGGTGGGAATGAGCAGTTCTTC.